Sequencing of this T cell receptor (beta chain) was carried out in a study of CD8+CD57+ T cells in acquired aplastic anemia. Study in general: Mean yield of DNA from sorted CD4+ and CD8+ cells was roughly 3.1 ug.

Using genomic DNA as the template, TCR beta VDJ and CDR3 profiling was carried out. MiXCR, run by TCRdb on the reads, gives a single entry per CDR3 protein. This sample carries about 240,000 distinct CDR3 sequences, 40% to 50% of them seen once, and the ten largest clones take under 9%. As for this clonotype: Its cognate antigen is unknown.

Findings and caveats of the study: It was found that roughly 29 CD8+ CDR3 sequences were shared between patients and controls.

In patients chosen for sequencing, flow cytometry had shown CD8+CD57+ cell expansion. Patient blood was sampled before any therapy had been received. Germline loops: CDR1 LNHDA, CDR2 SQIVND (reference sequence). This CDR3 region has 15 residues. V was cut by 1 base and J by 3 bases, with 7 bases left in between. The material sequenced was sorted CD4+, CD8+, or CD8+CD57+ T cells (not recorded which) from PBMCs. This sequence was found in a human donor with aplastic anemia. This rearrangement joins TRBV19 to TRBJ2-6; perhaps D is TRBD1 or TRBD2 (5 bases each). CDR3 loop: CASSIVGVGANVLTF. In DNA, the CDR3 is TGTGCCAGTAGTATAGTGGGGGTTGGGGCCAACGTCCTGACTTTC.